Presented here are 17 T cell receptor beta chains from one specimen sequenced in a study of blood T cells in healthy people across ages. Through a sample-barcoded 5' primer and a J-beta primer mix, a second PCR was run for roughly 6 to 11 cycles. Each CDR3 protein is one row after TCRdb ran MiXCR on the 5' RACE reads. The table has roughly 1,500,000 distinct CDR3 sequences, approximately 40% seen once. Sequenced: blood. The receptor source for this set is a woman between 18 and 29 years old in good health.

Regarding this clonotype: This may arise from a read error, as a much more abundant clone is one base away. The gene calls are TRBV9 and TRBJ2-3, with 8 bases aligning to TRBD2. Losses at the gene ends were 2 bases for V and 4 bases for J; bases not matched to a gene: 6. This CDR3 comprises 15 residues. The germline V gene has CDR1 SGDLS and CDR2 YYNGEE. The CDR3 sequence: CASSVSGASSDTQYF. CDR3 DNA sequence: TGTGCCAGCAGCGTTAGCGGGGCTAGCTCAGATACGCAGTATTTT.

J is TRBJ2-5 and V is TRBV9, with 8 bases fitting TRBD1. The V and J ends lost 0 bases and 4 bases, in that order; junction bases with no gene match: 5. The CDR3 totals 15 residues. Germline lookup yields CDR1 SGDLS and CDR2 YYNGEE. CDR3 nucleotide sequence: TGTGCCAGCAGCGTAGAAGGACAGGGAACAGAGACCCAGTACTTC. It yields the protein CASSVEGQGTETQYF. Drawing the rest from reference TRBV9 and TRBJ2-5, the complete variable domain is DSGVTQTPKHLITATGQRVTLRCSPRSGDLSVYWYQQSLDQGLQFLIQYYNGEERAKGNILERFSAQQFPDLHSELNLSSLELGDSALYFCASSVEGQGTETQYFGPGTRLLVL.

The table lists this clonotype with a few counts. The rearrangement joins TRBV18 to TRBJ2-5; possibly TRBD1 or TRBD2 for D (5 bases each). Trimming cost V 8 bases and J 1 base, with 11 bases left between them. Germline CDR1 and CDR2: KGHSH and LQKENI. CDR3 length: 13 residues. DNA for the CDR3: TGTGCCAGCCATTCCGGGACCCAAGAGACCCAGTACTTC. It specifies CASHSGTQETQYF.

The chain recombines TRBV6-1 with TRBJ1-5, with 9 bases matching TRBD1. The germline gives CDR1 MNHNS, CDR2 SASEGT. J was trimmed by 0 bases and V by 2 bases; bases with no gene match: 11. The CDR3 has 19 amino acids. Here the CDR3 reads CASSEQETGGAYSNQPQHF. For the CDR3, the DNA is TGTGCCAGCAGTGAACAAGAGACAGGGGGGGCCTATAGCAATCAGCCCCAGCATTTT.

Many counts were recorded for this clonotype. The V gene is TRBV11-2, the J gene TRBJ1-1; the D gene is possibly TRBD1 (5 bases). V gave up 3 bases and J gave up 5 bases, with 10 bases separating them. Per germline, CDR1 SGHAT and CDR2 FQNNGV. This CDR3 spans 13 amino acids. The CDR3 DNA reads as TGTGCCAGCAGCTTGGAGGGGCATACTGAAGCTTTCTTT. It yields the protein CASSLEGHTEAFF.

The chain recombines TRBV5-1 with TRBJ2-5; 7 nucleotides line up with TRBD1. With V trimmed by 5 bases and J by 2 bases, 6 bases remained unmatched. From germline, CDR1 is SGHRS and CDR2 YFSETQ. CDR3 length: 14 residues. Here the CDR3 reads CASSRDRTQETQYF. CDR3 DNA sequence: TGCGCCAGCAGTCGGGACAGAACTCAAGAGACCCAGTACTTC.

In its sample, this clonotype was seen many times. The V gene is TRBV18, the J gene TRBJ2-3, with TRBD2 matching 8 bases. After removal of 1 base from V and 2 bases from J, the junction contained 8 bases not matched to a gene. Germline assignment: CDR1 KGHSH and CDR2 LQKENI. The CDR3 runs 17 residues. Here the CDR3 DNA reads TGTGCCAGCTCACCACAAGCGGGAGTTGCCTACACAGATACGCAGTATTTT. It codes for CASSPQAGVAYTDTQYF.

The gene calls are TRBV6-2 or TRBV6-3 and TRBJ1-2, with D hard to call. Germline V gene data show CDR1 as MNHEY and CDR2 as SVGEGT. The V end lost 2 bases, the J end lost 10 bases, and 8 bases lay between the germline ends. The CDR3 is 11 residues long. CDR3 protein: CASSYHGTYTF. The CDR3 DNA is TGTGCCAGCAGTTACCACGGTACCTACACCTTC.

The J gene is TRBJ2-7, the V gene TRBV10-3, with D possibly being TRBD2 (5 bases). Germline V gives CDR1 ENHRY, CDR2 SYGVKD. This CDR3 has 14 residues. The ends were cut back, 10 bases at V and 3 bases at J, with 19 bases in the middle. In DNA form, the CDR3 reads TGTGCCACCAGCGGAACCCAGGCGAGCTACGAGCAGTACTTC. It specifies CATSGTQASYEQYF.

The V call is TRBV20-1, the J call TRBJ2-1, with TRBD2 as a possible D gene (7 bases). CDR3 size: 19 residues. In germline, CDR1 is DFQATT, CDR2 SNEGSKA (reference sequence). Trimming removed 2 bases from V and 7 bases from J, with 30 bases in between. CDR3 bases: TGCAGTGCTAGATCTGGGGGCGAGTCGAGGGGGGGCCCGGGAAATGAGCAGTTCTTC. Its protein is CSARSGGESRGGPGNEQFF.

This rearrangement joins TRBV20-1 to TRBJ2-3, with a possible D match to TRBD1 (5 bases). Trimming removed 3 bases at V and 1 base at J, with 17 bases between. The germline CDR1 and CDR2 sequences are DFQATT and SNEGSKA (reference sequence). CDR3 length equals 16 residues. The CDR3 loop reads CSASPNPRVGTDTQYF. CDR3 DNA sequence: TGCAGTGCTAGCCCAAACCCCAGGGTTGGCACAGATACGCAGTATTTT.

This clonotype was picked up a small number of times. This chain connects TRBV6-1 to TRBJ2-1, with TRBD1 as a possible D gene (6 bases). V was pared by 6 bases and J by 4 bases, with 13 bases between. Germline loops: CDR1 MNHNS, CDR2 SASEGT. The CDR3 has 14 amino acids. CDR3 amino acids: CASRPRQAYNEQFF. The CDR3 bases are TGTGCCAGCAGGCCTAGACAGGCGTACAATGAGCAGTTCTTC.

This clonotype was counted between two and nine times. V usage is TRBV2 and J usage is TRBJ2-1; TRBD2 agrees at 10 bases. The CDR3 runs 13 residues. With V trimmed by 2 bases and J by 13 bases, 5 bases remained unmatched. Germline CDR1 reads SNHLY; CDR2 reads FYNNEI. CDR3 sequence: CASSERLAGAQFF. CDR3 nucleotide sequence: TGTGCCAGCAGTGAACGGCTAGCGGGGGCTCAGTTCTTC.

The chain carries TRBV12-3 or TRBV12-4 and TRBJ1-1; 7 nucleotides match TRBD1. V gave up 6 bases and J gave up 6 bases; unmatched junction bases: 16. The CDR3 totals 16 residues. The CDR3 DNA follows: TGTGCCAGCAGCCCGGACAGGCCTAGACGATCGGCTGAAGCTTTCTTT. This codes for CASSPDRPRRSAEAFF.

This chain uses TRBV3-1 with TRBJ1-2; D is unclear. The CDR3 loop spans 15 amino acids. CDR1 and CDR2 from the germline V gene are LGHDT and YNNKEL (reference sequence). Trimming took 5 bases from V and 0 from J, leaving 13 bases between them. This CDR3 is CASSEQSTANYGYTF. The CDR3 bases are TGTGCCAGCAGCGAGCAGAGTACGGCTAACTATGGCTACACCTTC.

This clonotype occurred a few times. The chain links TRBV10-3 to TRBJ1-2, with D uncertain. V lost 4 bases to trimming and J lost 1 base, with 7 bases between them. Germline V gene data show CDR1 as ENHRY and CDR2 as SYGVKD. This CDR3 is 13 amino acids long. CDR3 sequence (DNA): TGTGCCATCAGTGCAAACAGTAACTATGGCTACACCTTC. Its protein product is CAISANSNYGYTF.

The genes are TRBV28 and TRBJ1-6, with TRBD1 matching over 9 bases. V lost 2 bases and J lost 6; bases outside the gene matches: 8. Germline V gene data show CDR1 as MDHEN and CDR2 as SYDVKM. This CDR3 has 17 residues. Written as DNA, the CDR3 is TGTGCCAGCAGTTTACAAAGCACGGGACAGGGTAATTCACCCCTCCACTTT. Its protein product is CASSLQSTGQGNSPLHF.